This T cell receptor beta chain originates from a study of T cell responses to AZD1222 COVID-19 vaccine. V lost 0 bases and J lost 0, with 7 bases in between. The CDR3 spans 15 residues. CDR1 and CDR2 (germline): SGHKS, YYEKEE (reference sequence). Study-wide results and caveats: The reported proportion of spike-specific TCRs targeting unmutated variant regions was nearly half. Spike-spanning, vaccine-associated CD4 TCRs were dominant at 160-218 and 743-854. Baseline serology detected seropositivity in only six AZD1222 recipients. The repertoires were collected only after the peak T cell response.

Profiling relied on immunoSEQ multiplex PCR, and the TCRdb table lists in-frame clones only, not all of them. In the table there are about 90,000 clones, around 90% of which are singletons. This clone was detected only once. Its cognate antigen is unknown. The sample was peripheral blood, taken on day 0 of MenACWY control vaccination. This receptor was obtained from an adult in good health. This sequence joins TRBV5-5 and TRBJ1-3; a possible D gene is TRBD1 (5 bases). Here the CDR3 DNA reads TGTGCCAGCAGCTTGGCCGACAGCTCTGGAAACACCATATATTTT. Encoded protein: CASSLADSSGNTIYF.